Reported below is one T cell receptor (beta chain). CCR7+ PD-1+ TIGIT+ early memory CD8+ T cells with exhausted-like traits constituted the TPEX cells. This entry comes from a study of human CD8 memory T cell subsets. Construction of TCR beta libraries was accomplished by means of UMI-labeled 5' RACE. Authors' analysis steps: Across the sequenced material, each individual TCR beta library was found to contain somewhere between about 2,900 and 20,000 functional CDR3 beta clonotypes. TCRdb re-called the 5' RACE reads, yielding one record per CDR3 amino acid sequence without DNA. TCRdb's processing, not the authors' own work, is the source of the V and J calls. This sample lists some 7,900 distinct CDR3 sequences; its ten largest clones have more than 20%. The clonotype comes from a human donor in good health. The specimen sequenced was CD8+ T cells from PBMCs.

The CDR3 loop reads CASSGTDLNTGELFF. V is TRBV19 and J is TRBJ2-2; TCRdb reports TRBD1, a call that lacks DNA to check it against. The CDR3 is made up of 15 amino acids. The germline CDR1 and CDR2 sequences are LNHDA and SQIVND (reference sequence).